This T cell receptor beta chain stems from a study of blood T cell repertoires in COVID-19. This CDR3 region has 13 residues. Germline values: CDR1 MDHEN, CDR2 SYDVKM. The V end was cut by 6 bases, the J end by 1 base, with 10 bases between. Clones were read by immunoSEQ multiplex PCR, and TCRdb kept only the in-frame ones, dropping some. The data show about 250,000 clones, with 85% to 90% seen just once and approximately 1.7% held by the top ten. The age range of participants was about 18 to 95 years, with residence in around 22 US areas. Symptom resolution, clearance, or two negative PCRs marked the recovered donors of Cohort 3.

V is TRBV28 and J is TRBJ2-7; tentative D call: TRBD1 (5 bases). Input material: PBMCs or T cells enriched from blood (not recorded which). The source of this sequence is a woman in her fifties or sixties who had recovered from COVID-19. For the CDR3, the DNA is TGTGCCAGCAGGAAGACAGTTTCCTACGAGCAGTACTTC. This codes for CASRKTVSYEQYF.